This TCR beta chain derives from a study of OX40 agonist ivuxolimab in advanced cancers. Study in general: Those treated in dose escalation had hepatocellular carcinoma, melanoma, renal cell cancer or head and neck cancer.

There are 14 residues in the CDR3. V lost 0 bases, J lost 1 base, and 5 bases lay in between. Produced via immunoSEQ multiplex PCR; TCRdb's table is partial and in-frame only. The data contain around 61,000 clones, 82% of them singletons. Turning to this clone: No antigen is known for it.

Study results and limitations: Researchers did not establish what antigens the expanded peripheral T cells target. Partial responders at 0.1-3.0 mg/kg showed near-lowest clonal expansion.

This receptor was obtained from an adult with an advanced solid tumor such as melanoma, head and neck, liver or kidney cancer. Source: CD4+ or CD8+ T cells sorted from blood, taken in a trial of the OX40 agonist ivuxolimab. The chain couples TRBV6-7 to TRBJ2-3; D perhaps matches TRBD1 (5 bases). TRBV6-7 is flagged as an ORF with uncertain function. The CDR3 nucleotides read TGTGCCAGCAGTTACTCGACAGGCACAGATACGCAGTATTTT. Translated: CASSYSTGTDTQYF.